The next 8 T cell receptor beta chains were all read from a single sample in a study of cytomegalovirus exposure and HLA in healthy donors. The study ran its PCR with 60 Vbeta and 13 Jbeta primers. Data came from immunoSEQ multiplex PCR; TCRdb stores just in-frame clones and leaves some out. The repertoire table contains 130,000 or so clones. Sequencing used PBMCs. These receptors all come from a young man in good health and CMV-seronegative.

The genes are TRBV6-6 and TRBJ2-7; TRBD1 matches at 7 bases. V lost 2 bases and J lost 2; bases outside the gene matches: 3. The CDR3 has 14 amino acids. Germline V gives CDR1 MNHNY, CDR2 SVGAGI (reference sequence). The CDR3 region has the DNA TGTGCCAGCAGTTACGGGGACAGAGCCTACGAGCAGTACTTC. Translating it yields CASSYGDRAYEQYF.

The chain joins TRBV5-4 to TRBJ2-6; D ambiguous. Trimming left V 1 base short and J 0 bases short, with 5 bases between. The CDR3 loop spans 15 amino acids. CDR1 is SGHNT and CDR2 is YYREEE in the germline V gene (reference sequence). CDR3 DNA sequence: TGTGCCAGCAGCTTGCGGGTCTCTGGGGCCAACGTCCTGACTTTC. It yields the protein CASSLRVSGANVLTF.

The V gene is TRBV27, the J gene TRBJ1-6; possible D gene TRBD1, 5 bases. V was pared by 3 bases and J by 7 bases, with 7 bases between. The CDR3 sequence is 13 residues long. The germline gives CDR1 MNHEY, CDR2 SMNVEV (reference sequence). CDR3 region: CASSFPGNSPLHF. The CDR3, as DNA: TGTGCCAGCAGTTTCCCAGGGAATTCACCCCTCCACTTT.

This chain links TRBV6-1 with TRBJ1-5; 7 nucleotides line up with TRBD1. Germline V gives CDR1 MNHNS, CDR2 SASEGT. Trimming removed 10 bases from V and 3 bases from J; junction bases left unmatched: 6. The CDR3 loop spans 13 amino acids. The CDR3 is CAINRGLNQPQHF. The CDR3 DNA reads TGTGCCATTAACAGGGGCCTCAATCAGCCCCAGCATTTT.

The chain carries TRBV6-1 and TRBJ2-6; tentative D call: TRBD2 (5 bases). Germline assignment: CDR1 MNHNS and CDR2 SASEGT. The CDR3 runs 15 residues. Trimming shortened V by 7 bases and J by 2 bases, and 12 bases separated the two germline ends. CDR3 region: CASTKRETGANVLTF. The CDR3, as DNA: TGTGCCAGCACCAAAAGGGAGACTGGGGCCAACGTCCTGACTTTC.

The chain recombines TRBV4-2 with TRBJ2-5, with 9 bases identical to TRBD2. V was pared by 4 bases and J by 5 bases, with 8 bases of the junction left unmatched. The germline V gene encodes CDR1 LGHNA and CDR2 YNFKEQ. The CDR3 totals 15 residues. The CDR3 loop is CASSRVAGEGETQYF. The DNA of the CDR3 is TGTGCCAGCAGCCGGGTAGCGGGAGAAGGGGAGACCCAGTACTTC.

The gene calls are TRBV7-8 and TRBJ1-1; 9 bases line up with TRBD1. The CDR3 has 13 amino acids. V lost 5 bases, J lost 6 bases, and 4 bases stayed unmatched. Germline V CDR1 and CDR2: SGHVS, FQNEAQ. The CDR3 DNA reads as TGTGCCAGCAGCCGGGACAGGGAGGCTGAAGCTTTCTTT. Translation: CASSRDREAEAFF.

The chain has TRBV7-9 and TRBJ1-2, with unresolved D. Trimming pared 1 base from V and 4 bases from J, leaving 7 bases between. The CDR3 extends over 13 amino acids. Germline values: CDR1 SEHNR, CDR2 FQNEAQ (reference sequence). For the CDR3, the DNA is TGTGCCAGCAGCTTAGTCTCCAGCTATGGCTACACCTTC. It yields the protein CASSLVSSYGYTF.